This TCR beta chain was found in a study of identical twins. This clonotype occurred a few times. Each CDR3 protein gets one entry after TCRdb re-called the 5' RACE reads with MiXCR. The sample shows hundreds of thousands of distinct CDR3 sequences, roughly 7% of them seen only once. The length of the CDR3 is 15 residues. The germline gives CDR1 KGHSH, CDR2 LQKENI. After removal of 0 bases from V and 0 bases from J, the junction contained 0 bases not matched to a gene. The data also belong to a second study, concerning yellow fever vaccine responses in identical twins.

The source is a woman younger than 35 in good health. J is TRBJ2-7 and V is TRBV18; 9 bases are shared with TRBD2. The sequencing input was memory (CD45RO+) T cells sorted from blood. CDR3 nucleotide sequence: TGTGCCAGCTCACCACCTAGCGGGAGCTCCTACGAGCAGTACTTC. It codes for CASSPPSGSSYEQYF.